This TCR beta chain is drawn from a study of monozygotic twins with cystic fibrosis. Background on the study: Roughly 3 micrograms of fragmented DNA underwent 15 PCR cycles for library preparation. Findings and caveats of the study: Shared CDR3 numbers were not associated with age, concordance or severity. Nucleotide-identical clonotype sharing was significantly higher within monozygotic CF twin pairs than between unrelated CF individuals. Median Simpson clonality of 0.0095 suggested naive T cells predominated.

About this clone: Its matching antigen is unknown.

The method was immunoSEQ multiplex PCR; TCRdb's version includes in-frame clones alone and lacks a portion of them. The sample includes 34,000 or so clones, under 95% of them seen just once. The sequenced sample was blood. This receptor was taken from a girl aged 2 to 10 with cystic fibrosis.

The CDR3 DNA is TGTGCCAGCAGCCAAAGTATGCGAACTGAAGCTTTCTTT. It specifies CASSQSMRTEAFF. V gene TRBV14 combines with J gene TRBJ1-1, with no clear D. Germline values: CDR1 SGHDN, CDR2 FVKESK. Trimming removed 2 bases from V and 5 bases from J, with 9 bases in between. This CDR3 is built from 13 residues.